The next 19 T cell receptor beta chains were all read from a single sample in a study of radiation and T cells in renal cell carcinoma. Assay used: immunoSEQ multiplex PCR; TCRdb lists only in-frame clones, some missing. This table has 70,000 to 80,000 clones, about 86% appearing once. Time point: blood 2 weeks post-SBRT. Treatment specified: 15 Gy SBRT to primary tumor, nephrectomy 4 weeks later. The sequencing here drew on blood, taken from a patient whose treatment included radiotherapy and nephrectomy. The receptors shown here come from a woman in her 50s with renal cell carcinoma.

The genes are TRBV4-3 and TRBJ1-6; D uncertain. Trimming shortened V by 0 bases and J by 8 bases, and 5 bases separated the two germline ends. CDR1 is LGHNA and CDR2 is YSLEER in the germline V gene. The CDR3 has 13 amino acids. CDR3 sequence: CASSQDRDSPLHF. CDR3 coding DNA: TGCGCCAGCAGCCAAGATAGGGATTCACCCCTCCACTTT.

The gene calls are TRBV19 and TRBJ2-3, with D uncertain. The germline V and J ends were trimmed by 7 bases and 3 bases, with 17 bases remaining between them. This CDR3 is 15 amino acids long. Germline V gene sequence: CDR1 LNHDA, CDR2 SQIVND (reference sequence). The CDR3 nucleotides read TGTGCCAGTACCCTGGACCAAAGCCGGACAGATACGCAGTATTTT. Protein product: CASTLDQSRTDTQYF.

This clone was observed once. The J gene is TRBJ2-7, the V gene TRBV6-6; 8 nucleotides align to TRBD1. Germline CDR1 is MNHNY and CDR2 is SVGAGI (reference sequence). V shed 6 bases and J 6 bases; nucleotides not matched to a gene: 4. This CDR3 is built from 12 residues. The CDR3 is CASRRTGSEQYF. Written as DNA, the CDR3 is TGTGCCAGCAGGAGGACAGGGAGCGAGCAGTACTTC.

The J gene is TRBJ1-1, the V gene TRBV6-5; no definite D call. This CDR3 region has 12 residues. Germline V gene data show CDR1 as MNHEY and CDR2 as SVGAGI. Trimming cost V 6 bases and J 10 bases, with 15 bases left between them. The CDR3 sequence: CASSFRGGGAFF. The CDR3 region has the DNA TGTGCCAGCAGCTTCCGGGGAGGAGGAGCTTTCTTT.

This sequence joins TRBV4-3 and TRBJ2-3, with D possibly matching TRBD2 (5 bases). The CDR3 contains 16 residues. CDR1 is LGHNA and CDR2 is YSLEER in the germline V gene. The V end lost 0 bases, the J end lost 1 base, and 11 bases lay between the germline ends. CDR3 nucleotides: TGCGCCAGCAGCCAAGATGGCGGACTGGGCACAGATACGCAGTATTTT. Encoded protein: CASSQDGGLGTDTQYF.

V usage is TRBV6-1 and J usage is TRBJ1-2, with D unresolved. CDR1 and CDR2 (germline): MNHNS, SASEGT. V dropped 1 base and J dropped 8 bases, with 11 bases sitting between them. This CDR3 is built from 13 residues. The CDR3 coding sequence is TGTGCCAGCAGTGAAGGACGGCGAGGGGGCTACACCTTC. Translated: CASSEGRRGGYTF.

The chain couples TRBV21-1 to TRBJ1-5; the table assigns TRBD1, which was not confirmed against the DNA. TRBV21-1 is designated a pseudogene. This CDR3 comprises 15 residues. This chain's CDR3 is CASGVLQGAGQPQHF. The CDR3 nucleotides read TGTGCCAGCGGCGTTTTGCAGGGGGCTGGTCAGCCCCAGCATTTT.

This clone was found a few times. The V gene is TRBV23-1, the J gene TRBJ1-2; D remains unclear. TRBV23-1 is an ORF, with its function uncertain. Deletions cut 3 bases from V and 8 bases from J, with 10 bases between. This CDR3 has 12 residues. The CDR3 loop is CASSQCWWGYTF. The CDR3, as DNA: TGCGCCAGCAGTCAGTGTTGGTGGGGCTACACCTTC.

J is TRBJ1-2 and V is TRBV7-2; TRBD1 matches 8 bases. The CDR3 contains 15 residues. Germline CDR1 and CDR2: SGHTA and FQGNSA. Trimming took 7 bases from V and 6 from J; bases not matched to a gene: 13. The CDR3 is CASTQRRTGLDGYTF. CDR3 sequence (DNA): TGTGCCAGCACCCAACGCCGGACAGGGCTCGATGGCTACACCTTC.

This sequence joins TRBV9 and TRBJ1-5; 8 nucleotides align to TRBD1. Germline loops: CDR1 SGDLS, CDR2 YYNGEE. V dropped 8 bases and J dropped 1; count of bases not matched to a gene: 8. The CDR3 is made up of 15 amino acids. CDR3 residues: CASSAGQGSNQPQHF. The CDR3 region has the DNA TGTGCCAGTTCGGCCGGACAGGGAAGCAATCAGCCCCAGCATTTT.

The chain recombines TRBV4-2 with TRBJ1-2; D is unresolved. There are 15 residues in the CDR3. From germline, CDR1 is LGHNA and CDR2 YNFKEQ. Between the trimmed V and J ends, which lost 0 bases and 2 bases, there was a span of 10 bases. CDR3 nucleotide sequence: TGTGCCAGCAGCCAAGATAGGGCGGGAAACTATGGCTACACCTTC. The encoded protein is CASSQDRAGNYGYTF.

The J gene is TRBJ1-5, the V gene TRBV6-6, with 11 bases that match TRBD1. The V and J ends lost 6 bases and 4 bases, in that order; junction bases with no gene match: 5. The CDR3 extends over 15 amino acids. Germline V CDR1 and CDR2: MNHNY, SVGAGI (reference sequence). CDR3 loop: CASRKGTGGNQPQHF. CDR3 in DNA: TGTGCCAGCAGGAAAGGGACAGGGGGAAATCAGCCCCAGCATTTT.

The V and J genes are TRBV4-1 and TRBJ1-2; weak D call: TRBD1 (6 bases). The CDR3 loop spans 17 amino acids. Germline-derived CDR1 and CDR2 are MGHRA and YSYEKL. Trimming pared 0 bases from V and 7 bases from J, leaving 21 bases between. Written as DNA, the CDR3 is TGCGCCAGCAGCCAAGAGGGCGGGGGCGCATCATTGGCTGGCTACACCTTC. Its protein product is CASSQEGGGASLAGYTF.

This chain joins TRBV4-2 and TRBJ1-6; 9 positions agree with TRBD1. The CDR3 contains 16 residues. Germline CDR1 LGHNA, CDR2 YNFKEQ. V shed 0 bases and J 9 bases; nucleotides not matched to a gene: 6. CDR3 loop: CASSQDRQGVSSPLHF. The CDR3, as DNA: TGTGCCAGCAGCCAAGATCGACAGGGGGTGAGTTCACCCCTCCACTTT.

This clone has just a few counts. The chain is built from TRBV19 and TRBJ1-3; D is unclear. The ends were cut back, 7 bases at V and 0 bases at J, with 10 bases in the middle. CDR1 is LNHDA and CDR2 is SQIVND in the germline V gene (reference sequence). The CDR3 extends over 14 amino acids. CDR3: CASNSMSSGNTIYF. The DNA of the CDR3 is TGTGCCAGTAACAGTATGAGCTCTGGAAACACCATATATTTT.

The chain joins TRBV9 to TRBJ1-3, with a possible D match to TRBD1 (5 bases). The CDR3 is 15 amino acids. V dropped 4 bases and J dropped 3 bases, with 14 bases sitting between them. Germline-derived CDR1 and CDR2 are SGDLS and YYNGEE. The CDR3 DNA reads as TGTGCCAGCAGCTCTGGGACTCTACTTGGAAACACCATATATTTT. It encodes CASSSGTLLGNTIYF. Full variable domain (remainder filled in from reference TRBV9 and TRBJ1-3): DSGVTQTPKHLITATGQRVTLRCSPRSGDLSVYWYQQSLDQGLQFLIQYYNGEERAKGNILERFSAQQFPDLHSELNLSSLELGDSALYFCASSSGTLLGNTIYFGEGSWLTVV.

This chain joins TRBV5-1 and TRBJ1-6; weak D call: TRBD1 (5 bases). V was pared by 4 bases and J by 8 bases, with 19 bases between. Germline CDR1 reads SGHRS; CDR2 reads YFSETQ. CDR3 length: 16 amino acids. CDR3 DNA: TGCGCCAGCAGCCGAGGGGAGGACCTTCGGGATTCACCCCTCCACTTT. Translation: CASSRGEDLRDSPLHF.

This chain links TRBV6-1 with TRBJ1-1, with D possibly being TRBD1 (6 bases). Germline loops: CDR1 MNHNS, CDR2 SASEGT. V was shortened by 6 bases and J by 7 bases, with 12 bases between the two germline ends. The CDR3 has 12 residues. This CDR3 reads CASSGGAFEAFF. The CDR3 region has the DNA TGTGCCAGCAGCGGGGGGGCGTTTGAAGCTTTCTTT.

The chain uses TRBV6-1 and TRBJ1-4; D unclear. Trimming left V 6 bases short and J 5 bases short, with 4 bases between. This CDR3 has 11 residues. The V gene's germline CDR1 is MNHNS and CDR2 SASEGT. CDR3 sequence (DNA): TGTGCCAGCAGGTCAAATGAAAAACTGTTTTTT. It codes for CASRSNEKLFF.